These T cell receptor beta chains were read from a single sample in a study of PD-L1 blockade in urothelial cancer. Repertoires were generated with immunoSEQ multiplex PCR, while TCRdb's copy carries only in-frame clones and drops some. The table has roughly 43,000 clones, roughly 80% seen once; the top ten hold about 2.9%. Sequenced material: PBMCs, taken around atezolizumab (anti-PD-L1) treatment. The receptor source for this set is a man between 70 and 80 years old with urothelial cancer. Both conserved end residues are part of each CDR3. The order of the fields is J gene, V gene, clone size, D gene, CDR3 protein, CDR3 DNA. The D gene is left open where the match is weak. Size values are once, few and many counts, or a class for expanded clones, and some rows have none.

TRBJ2-3,TRBV9,.,.,CASSEGGGNQIFTQYF,TGTGCCAGCAGCGAGGGGGGGGGAAACCAGATCTTTACGCAGTATTTT
TRBJ1-5,TRBV19,.,.,CASSMFYSPGQPQHF,TGTGCCAGTAGTATGTTCTATTCCCCAGGCCAGCCCCAGCATTTT
TRBJ2-5,TRBV28,.,TRBD1,CASSDRGRGETQYF,TGTGCCAGCAGTGACAGGGGGCGTGGAGAGACCCAGTACTTC
TRBJ1-5,TRBV6-5,.,.,CASSPSRGGLAQHF,TGTGCCAGCAGCCCCTCCCGGGGGGGCTTGGCCCAGCATTTT
TRBJ2-7,TRBV25-1,few,.,CASSEFGGRYEQYF,TGTGCCAGCAGTGAATTCGGAGGAAGGTACGAGCAGTACTTC
TRBJ2-1,TRBV6-4,.,.,CASSDNEVANEQFF,TGTGCCAGCAGTGACAATGAGGTGGCTAATGAGCAGTTCTTC
TRBJ1-5,TRBV19,.,.,CASTPPGGWEQPQHF,TGTGCCAGTACTCCACCTGGGGGCTGGGAGCAGCCCCAGCATTTT
TRBJ1-5,TRBV5-6,few,.,CASSLYISNQPQHF,TGTGCCAGCAGCTTGTACATTAGCAATCAGCCCCAGCATTTT
TRBJ1-1,TRBV27,.,TRBD1,CASSAGTGGSVNTEAFF,TGTGCCAGCAGTGCCGGGACAGGGGGATCGGTGAACACTGAAGCTTTCTTT
TRBJ2-7,TRBV27,.,TRBD1,CASSLDRDYEQYF,TGTGCCAGCAGTTTGGACAGGGATTACGAGCAGTACTTC
TRBJ2-3,TRBV7-3,.,TRBD2,CASSLTLTLAGETDTQYF,TGTGCCAGCAGCTTAACGTTAACGCTAGCGGGAGAGACAGATACGCAGTATTTT
TRBJ1-2,TRBV4-2,.,.,CASSQDQVDYGYTF,TGTGCCAGCAGCCAAGATCAGGTCGACTATGGCTACACCTTC
TRBJ2-7,TRBV6-6,.,TRBD2,CASSFPVAGGRNEQYF,TGTGCCAGCAGTTTCCCCGTAGCGGGAGGGAGGAACGAGCAGTACTTC
TRBJ1-2,TRBV15,.,TRBD1,CATGRDRGYGYTF,TGTGCCACTGGCCGGGACAGGGGCTATGGCTACACCTTC
TRBJ1-2,TRBV5-4,.,TRBD1,CASSLGAGGAGYGYTF,TGTGCCAGCAGCTTGGGGGCAGGGGGCGCCGGATATGGCTACACCTTC
TRBJ1-5,TRBV5-8,.,.,CASSPGRPQHF,TGTGCCAGCAGCCCTGGTAGGCCCCAGCATTTT
TRBJ2-1,TRBV2,.,TRBD2,CASRDGLAGYNEQFF,TGTGCCAGCAGGGACGGACTAGCGGGCTACAATGAGCAGTTCTTC
TRBJ1-4,TRBV5-6,.,TRBD1,CASSFDRDGEKLFF,TGTGCCAGCAGCTTTGACAGGGATGGCGAAAAACTGTTTTTT
TRBJ1-1,TRBV27,.,.,CASSLGQTNTEAFF,TGTGCCAGCAGTTTAGGGCAGACAAACACTGAAGCTTTCTTT
TRBJ2-7,TRBV7-6,.,TRBD2,CASSLVVGGSTYEQYF,TGTGCCAGCAGCTTAGTGGTAGGCGGGAGCACGTACGAGCAGTACTTC
TRBJ1-2,TRBV19,.,.,CASGDGDYGYTF,TGTGCCAGTGGTGACGGAGACTATGGCTACACCTTC
TRBJ2-1,TRBV9,.,TRBD2,CASSVAETSGTTQFF,TGTGCCAGCAGCGTAGCGGAGACTAGCGGGACAACCCAGTTCTTC
TRBJ1-1,TRBV7-3,.,TRBD1,CASSIRGQGEAFF,TGTGCCAGCAGCATAAGGGGGCAGGGGGAAGCTTTCTTT
TRBJ1-4,TRBV6-1,.,.,CASSLDRSNEKLFF,TGTGCCAGCAGCCTGGACAGATCTAATGAAAAACTGTTTTTT
TRBJ2-4,TRBV11-2,few,TRBD2,CASSFRAGDLNIQYF,TGTGCCAGCAGCTTTAGGGCGGGAGACCTAAACATTCAGTACTTC
TRBJ2-7,TRBV7-2,once,TRBD2,CASSLLAGVYEQYF,TGTGCCAGCAGCTTATTAGCGGGAGTGTACGAGCAGTACTTC
TRBJ1-1,TRBV7-7,.,TRBD1,CASSLEGASEAFF,TGTGCTAGCAGCTTAGAGGGGGCTAGTGAAGCTTTCTTT
TRBJ1-1,TRBV5-1,once,.,CASSLSGGDTEAFF,TGCGCCAGCAGCTTAAGCGGAGGGGACACTGAAGCTTTCTTT
TRBJ1-5,TRBV6-1,.,TRBD1,CASSGRPWRGHQPQHF,TGTGCCAGCAGTGGCCGGCCTTGGAGGGGGCATCAGCCCCAGCATTTT
TRBJ2-3,TRBV29-1,.,.,CSVISGVNTDTQYF,TGCAGCGTTATCTCAGGGGTGAACACAGATACGCAGTATTTT
TRBJ2-1,TRBV2,few,.,CASSVATWREQFF,TGTGCCAGCAGCGTTGCAACATGGAGGGAGCAGTTCTTC
TRBJ1-1,TRBV14,.,.,CASSQGPWAGGSTEAFF,TGTGCCAGCAGCCAGGGTCCGTGGGCAGGAGGGAGCACTGAAGCTTTCTTT
TRBJ2-5,TRBV4-2,.,TRBD2,CASSQEIAGESETQYF,TGTGCCAGCAGCCAAGAGATAGCGGGAGAGTCAGAGACCCAGTACTTC
TRBJ1-5,TRBV28,.,.,CASSLPSEWLYQPQHF,TGTGCCAGCAGTCTACCATCGGAGTGGCTTTATCAGCCCCAGCATTTT
TRBJ1-2,TRBV18,few,TRBD1,CASSPIRGQGNYGYTF,TGTGCCAGCTCACCTATTCGCGGACAGGGTAACTATGGCTACACCTTC
TRBJ2-2,TRBV27,.,TRBD2,CASSLWFSSTSGRRELFF,TGTGCCAGCAGTTTATGGTTTAGTTCGACTAGCGGGAGGCGGGAGCTGTTTTTT
TRBJ1-1,TRBV5-1,.,.,CASSPLLNTEAFF,TGCGCCAGCAGCCCCTTGTTGAACACTGAAGCTTTCTTT
TRBJ2-1,TRBV19,.,TRBD2,CASSIGLAGGQNEQFF,TGTGCCAGTAGTATTGGACTAGCGGGCGGCCAAAATGAGCAGTTCTTC
TRBJ2-7,TRBV28,.,TRBD2,CASLLSGRADHEQYF,TGTGCCAGCCTTTTGAGCGGGAGGGCCGACCACGAGCAGTACTTC
TRBJ1-1,TRBV5-4,.,TRBD1,CASSLSGTGQNTEAFF,TGTGCCAGCAGCTTGAGCGGGACAGGACAGAACACTGAAGCTTTCTTT
TRBJ1-5,TRBV27,.,.,CASSNDRTGQPQHF,TGTGCCAGCAGCAACGACAGGACTGGGCAGCCCCAGCATTTT
TRBJ2-1,TRBV5-6,.,.,CASSSHREQFF,TGTGCCAGCAGCTCCCATCGGGAGCAGTTCTTC
TRBJ2-5,TRBV6-1,.,.,CASGQGIEETQYF,TGTGCCAGCGGTCAGGGAATCGAAGAGACCCAGTACTTC
TRBJ1-1,TRBV15,.,.,CATSRDSTDTEAFF,TGTGCCACCAGCAGGGACAGCACAGACACTGAAGCTTTCTTT
TRBJ2-7,TRBV5-1,.,.,CASSLAWTTENEQYF,TGCGCCAGCAGCTTGGCCTGGACTACTGAGAACGAGCAGTACTTC
TRBJ1-2,TRBV6-1,.,.,CASTGLYGYTF,TGTGCCAGTACAGGGCTCTATGGCTACACCTTC
TRBJ2-7,TRBV10-3,.,.,CAISGAGEQYF,TGTGCCATCAGTGGGGCAGGCGAGCAGTACTTC
TRBJ1-1,TRBV7-3,.,TRBD1,CASSPGGNTEAFF,TGTGCCAGCAGCCCAGGGGGAAACACTGAAGCTTTCTTT
TRBJ2-2,TRBV5-4,.,.,CASSLAGVTGELFF,TGTGCCAGCAGCTTGGCCGGGGTTACCGGGGAGCTGTTTTTT
TRBJ1-1,TRBV2,.,.,CASSQVATEAFF,TGTGCCAGCAGTCAAGTAGCCACTGAAGCTTTCTTT
TRBJ2-1,TRBV5-1,.,.,CASSLSGNSYNEQFF,TGCGCCAGCAGCTTATCAGGGAACTCCTACAATGAGCAGTTCTTC
TRBJ2-1,TRBV9,.,TRBD2,CASSVTSGRKNEQFF,TGTGCCAGCAGCGTGACTAGCGGGAGAAAGAATGAGCAGTTCTTC
TRBJ2-7,TRBV7-2,.,.,CASSLDGGIGYEQYF,TGTGCCAGCAGCTTAGATGGCGGGATTGGCTACGAGCAGTACTTC
TRBJ2-7,TRBV6-6,.,TRBD1,CASGQGSSYEQYF,TGTGCCAGCGGACAGGGGTCTTCCTACGAGCAGTACTTC
TRBJ2-1,TRBV5-6,.,TRBD2,CASSLGLAEQFF,TGTGCCAGCAGCTTGGGACTAGCGGAGCAGTTCTTC
TRBJ2-1,TRBV6-4,few,TRBD2,CASSDSSGRVNEQFF,TGTGCCAGCAGTGACTCCAGCGGGAGAGTGAATGAGCAGTTCTTC